This passage covers 28 T cell receptor beta chains from one sample sequenced in a study of T cell clones after liver transplantation. TCRdb keeps only in-frame clones here, not all; method: immunoSEQ multiplex PCR. The profile shows more than 95,000 clones, 75% to 90% of them singletons. The sequencing used CD4+ T cells from blood, collected before liver transplant. The source of these receptors is a human donor who received a liver transplant.

V gene TRBV6-6 combines with J gene TRBJ2-2, with 9 bases matching TRBD1. Trimming at V came to 5 bases and at J to 4 bases, leaving 2 bases not matched to a gene. The CDR3 is 14 amino acids. Germline loops: CDR1 MNHNY, CDR2 SVGAGI (reference sequence). CDR3 sequence reads: CASSRDRVTGELFF. The DNA for the CDR3 is TGTGCCAGCAGTCGGGACAGGGTCACCGGGGAGCTGTTTTTT.

A single count supports this clone. The V gene is TRBV9, the J gene TRBJ2-1; 8 nucleotides match TRBD2. The length of the CDR3 is 17 residues. V shed 4 bases, J shed 2 bases, and the junction held 11 bases outside the gene matches. Per germline, CDR1 SGDLS and CDR2 YYNGEE. The CDR3 reads CASSSGGQVWTYNEQFF. The CDR3 coding sequence is TGTGCCAGCAGCTCGGGAGGGCAGGTGTGGACCTACAATGAGCAGTTCTTC.

Concerning this clone itself: In the same sample, other DNA sequences code for this CDR3. This chain joins TRBV15 and TRBJ2-3; D may be TRBD1 or TRBD2 (5 bases each). CDR3 length: 16 residues. V was trimmed by 0 bases and J by 1 base, leaving 11 bases between them. Germline V gives CDR1 LNHNV, CDR2 YYDKDF (reference sequence). Written as DNA, the CDR3 is TGTGCCACCAGCAGAGATGGGGGTATCGGCACAGATACGCAGTATTTT. It translates to CATSRDGGIGTDTQYF.

The rearrangement uses TRBV9 and TRBJ1-4; D gene ambiguous. The CDR3 sequence is 15 residues long. V was shortened by 0 bases and J by 5 bases, with 11 bases between the two germline ends. From germline, CDR1 is SGDLS and CDR2 YYNGEE. The CDR3 nucleotides are TGTGCCAGCAGCGTAGTGGGGTTTGGGAATGAAAAACTGTTTTTT. Amino acids: CASSVVGFGNEKLFF.

The rearrangement joins TRBV6-1 to TRBJ1-5; D gene unclear. The germline V gene encodes CDR1 MNHNS and CDR2 SASEGT. Trimming took 1 base from V and 3 from J, leaving 10 bases between them. This CDR3 has 15 amino acids. CDR3 region: CASSEGGRINQPQHF. The CDR3 DNA is TGTGCCAGCAGTGAAGGTGGCAGAATCAATCAGCCCCAGCATTTT.

CDR3 DNA: TGTGCCATCAAGGGGACCCTCGCGGGGCTAGCGGGAGGGGAGCAGTTCTTC. Translated: CAIKGTLAGLAGGEQFF. The V gene is TRBV10-3, the J gene TRBJ2-1, with 12 bases identical to TRBD2. This CDR3 contains 17 residues. Germline assignment: CDR1 ENHRY and CDR2 SYGVKD. The J segment lost 10 bases and the V segment lost 7 bases, leaving 17 bases of the junction unmatched.

The CDR3 DNA reads TGTGCCAGTAGTAAAACAGGGGGCATGAGCAATGAGCAGTTCTTC. Encoded protein: CASSKTGGMSNEQFF. The chain has TRBV19 and TRBJ2-1, with 9 bases identical to TRBD1. CDR3 length equals 15 residues. With V trimmed by 4 bases and J by 6 bases, 7 bases remained unmatched. Looked up from germline, CDR1 is LNHDA and CDR2 is SQIVND (reference sequence).

As DNA, the CDR3 is TGTGCCAGCAGCTCTAGCGGGAGCACAGATACGCAGTATTTT. It translates to CASSSSGSTDTQYF. The chain has TRBV7-3 and TRBJ2-3, with 8 positions matching TRBD2. The ends lost 4 bases at V and 0 bases at J; junction bases unmatched: 0. Germline CDR1 and CDR2: SGHTA and FQGTGA. The CDR3 has 14 residues. The full variable domain, rest sourced from reference TRBV7-3 and TRBJ2-3, is GAGVSQTPSNKVTEKGKYVELRCDPISGHTALYWYRQSLGQGPEFLIYFQGTGAADDSGLPNDRFFAVRPEGSVSTLKIQRTERGDSAVYLCASSSSGSTDTQYFGPGTRLTVL.

The V and J genes are TRBV20-1 and TRBJ2-5; no definite D call. The V gene's germline CDR1 is DFQATT and CDR2 SNEGSKA (reference sequence). Trimming cost V 6 bases and J 2 bases, with 7 bases left between them. The CDR3 has 11 residues. The CDR3 nucleotides read TGCAGTGCAACACTGCAAGAGACCCAGTACTTC. Its translation: CSATLQETQYF.

The chain couples TRBV5-1 to TRBJ1-3; D gene uncertain. Germline V gives CDR1 SGHRS, CDR2 YFSETQ. This CDR3 is built from 16 residues. V gave up 4 bases and J gave up 0 bases, with 14 bases separating them. In DNA, the CDR3 is TGCGCCAGCAGCGCGGGAGGCCCGAGCTCTGGAAACACCATATATTTT. It codes for CASSAGGPSSGNTIYF.

The chain uses TRBV29-1 and TRBJ1-1; D ambiguous. The germline CDR1 and CDR2 sequences are SQVTM and ANQGSEA. The CDR3 is 14 residues long. Trimming removed 3 bases at V and 12 bases at J, with 23 bases between. The CDR3 bases are TGCAGCGTTGATGACCCCGTTGGCACCCGTGGAACTTTCTTT. Its protein product is CSVDDPVGTRGTFF.

The chain uses TRBV5-1 and TRBJ2-1; D gene unclear. The CDR3 spans 13 residues. Germline loops: CDR1 SGHRS, CDR2 YFSETQ. Deletions cut 4 bases from V and 6 bases from J, with 11 bases between. CDR3 bases: TGCGCCAGCAGCCAGCTCGCACCCAATGAGCAGTTCTTC. Translated: CASSQLAPNEQFF.

The chain couples TRBV7-2 to TRBJ1-1; D ambiguous. V was clipped by 5 bases and J by 1 base, with 11 bases between them. CDR1 SGHTA and CDR2 FQGNSA come from the germline V gene. The CDR3 length is 14 residues. CDR3 sequence: CASSPTRQNTEAFF. In nucleotides, the CDR3 is TGTGCCAGCAGCCCCACACGGCAGAACACTGAAGCTTTCTTT.

V is TRBV5-1 and J is TRBJ2-3, with 8 bases fitting TRBD2. The CDR3 runs 16 residues. The germline gives CDR1 SGHRS, CDR2 YFSETQ. Unmatched junction bases numbered 9, after V lost 0 bases and J lost 6 bases. CDR3 sequence reads: CASSLARGGQPDTQYF. The CDR3 nucleotides read TGCGCCAGCAGCTTGGCCCGGGGGGGCCAGCCGGATACGCAGTATTTT.

J is TRBJ1-1 and V is TRBV7-2; no clear D. Germline CDR1 is SGHTA and CDR2 is FQGNSA. The V gene lost 10 bases and the J gene lost 2 bases, with 11 bases spanning the gap. The CDR3 covers 12 residues. The CDR3 DNA follows: TGTGCCACCGCTGAGGGTAACACTGAAGCTTTCTTT. It yields the protein CATAEGNTEAFF.

The V and J genes are TRBV4-1 and TRBJ2-1, with 8 bases that match TRBD2. This CDR3 has 15 amino acids. Germline V gene sequence: CDR1 MGHRA, CDR2 YSYEKL. The trim removed 4 bases at V and 9 bases at J, leaving 11 bases unmatched. DNA for the CDR3: TGCGCCAGCAGCCGGTCCGGGACTAGTTTCGGTGAGCAGTTCTTC. Amino acids: CASSRSGTSFGEQFF.

This clone was detected only once. This chain joins TRBV19 and TRBJ1-5; D perhaps matches TRBD1 (5 bases). Looked up from germline, CDR1 is LNHDA and CDR2 is SQIVND (reference sequence). The CDR3 loop spans 15 amino acids. V lost 5 bases and J 2 bases, leaving 13 bases between the germline ends. CDR3 bases: TGTGCCAGTAGTTCGGGACTGAGGGGCAATCAGCCCCAGCATTTT. This sequence encodes CASSSGLRGNQPQHF.

V is TRBV5-1 and J is TRBJ2-7; tentative D call: TRBD2 (5 bases). CDR1 SGHRS and CDR2 YFSETQ come from the germline V gene. This CDR3 is built from 15 residues. Between the trimmed V and J ends, which lost 0 bases and 1 base, there was a span of 11 bases. The CDR3 sequence: CASSLEVRGSYEQYF. The CDR3 DNA follows: TGCGCCAGCAGCTTGGAAGTTCGGGGTTCCTACGAGCAGTACTTC.

The chain employs TRBV11-2 and TRBJ2-5, with 8 bases fitting TRBD2. Germline V CDR1 and CDR2: SGHAT, FQNNGV. The CDR3 runs to 15 residues. V lost 6 bases, J lost 4 bases, and 10 bases stayed unmatched. CDR3 in DNA: TGTGCCAGCAGTTCCAGCGGGGGCGTCAGAGAGACCCAGTACTTC. This codes for CASSSSGGVRETQYF.

This clone was detected only a few times. The CDR3 nucleotides are TGTGCCAGCAAAATGGGGACCCTATCCGATCAGCCCCAGCATTTT. It encodes CASKMGTLSDQPQHF. The chain has TRBV6-5 and TRBJ1-5; perhaps TRBD1 as D (5 bases). CDR1 and CDR2 (germline): MNHEY, SVGAGI. V lost 7 bases and J lost 5, with 18 bases in between. This CDR3 has 15 residues.

The genes are TRBV11-3 and TRBJ2-3, with TRBD2 identical over 9 bases. Germline CDR1 is SGHNT and CDR2 is YENEEA. This CDR3 comprises 16 residues. J was trimmed by 5 bases and V by 5 bases; bases with no gene match: 11. The CDR3 region has the DNA TGTGCCAGCAGCCGGCGGGCGGGGGGGCAGGGAGATACGCAGTATTTT. This sequence encodes CASSRRAGGQGDTQYF.

The V gene is TRBV28, the J gene TRBJ2-2; 8 positions match TRBD1. The V gene's germline CDR1 is MDHEN and CDR2 SYDVKM. V dropped 6 bases and J dropped 4; count of bases not matched to a gene: 10. The CDR3 is 16 amino acids. CDR3 residues: CASSRTGRSGTGELFF. The DNA of the CDR3 is TGTGCCAGCAGCCGGACAGGGAGGTCGGGCACCGGGGAGCTGTTTTTT.

The chain uses TRBV7-2 and TRBJ2-7; weak D call: TRBD2 (5 bases). This CDR3 contains 15 residues. Trimming left V 4 bases short and J 2 bases short, with 15 bases between. Germline V gene lookup returns CDR1 SGHTA and CDR2 FQGNSA. The CDR3 coding sequence is TGTGCCAGCAGCTATACTTTCGCAGCGGCCTACGAGCAGTACTTC. It yields the protein CASSYTFAAAYEQYF.

J is TRBJ1-4 and V is TRBV5-4, with unresolved D. V lost 5 bases and J 5 bases, leaving 10 bases between the germline ends. The V gene's germline CDR1 is SGHNT and CDR2 YYREEE (reference sequence). CDR3 size: 13 residues. The CDR3 is CASSRGGNEKLFF. The CDR3 DNA follows: TGTGCCAGCAGTCGAGGAGGAAATGAAAAACTGTTTTTT.

The chain joins TRBV10-3 to TRBJ2-1; D remains unclear. Germline CDR1 and CDR2: ENHRY and SYGVKD. The germline V and J ends were trimmed by 3 bases and 7 bases, with 10 bases remaining between them. There are 13 residues in the CDR3. This CDR3 reads CAISDVYRNEQFF. CDR3 DNA: TGTGCCATCAGTGACGTATATAGGAATGAGCAGTTCTTC.

The chain combines TRBV7-9 with TRBJ2-3; 16 bases line up with TRBD2. Germline V gene data show CDR1 as SEHNR and CDR2 as FQNEAQ (reference sequence). V dropped 5 bases and J dropped 4; count of bases not matched to a gene: 12. There are 19 residues in the CDR3. In DNA, the CDR3 is TGTGCCAGCAGCGTAACCTCTACCGGGACTAGCGGGAGGGCAGATACGCAGTATTTT. It codes for CASSVTSTGTSGRADTQYF.

The V call is TRBV11-2, the J call TRBJ1-6, with D uncertain. This CDR3 is built from 13 residues. Trimming removed 6 bases from V and 9 bases from J, with 12 bases in between. Germline CDR1 and CDR2: SGHAT and FQNNGV. CDR3 coding DNA: TGTGCCAGCAGGGCCGAATTGTTTTCACCCCTCCACTTT. Translation: CASRAELFSPLHF.

The chain couples TRBV6-5 to TRBJ1-2; tentatively, D is TRBD1 (6 bases). Germline-derived CDR1 and CDR2 are MNHEY and SVGAGI. Trimming removed 5 bases at V and 6 bases at J, with 13 bases between. This CDR3 has 13 residues. Written as DNA, the CDR3 is TGTGCCAGCAGTGCCGGACAGAGTAATGGCTACACCTTC. The encoded protein is CASSAGQSNGYTF.